The rows below give T cell receptor beta chains drawn from one sample of a study of control samples from healthy donors and cancer patients. Method: immunoSEQ multiplex PCR; TCRdb's copy keeps in-frame clones and lacks some. The sample includes tens of thousands of clones, approximately 84% of them seen just once. The sequencing sample was made of PBMCs. The source is a man in his 70s with lung cancer. Each CDR3 is given with its conserved first and last residue. The D gene is left open where the match is weak. Not every row has a clone size; where given, it reads once, few, many or a size class.

j_gene: TRBJ1-4
d_gene: NA
v_gene: TRBV6-5
abundance: once
CDR3aa: CASSGTGEKLFF
CDR3nt: TGTGCCAGCAGCGGGACGGGTGAAAAACTGTTTTTT

j_gene: TRBJ1-2
d_gene: NA
v_gene: TRBV6-5
abundance: NA
CDR3aa: CASTAPPLYGYTF
CDR3nt: TGTGCCAGCACTGCCCCCCCCCTATATGGCTACACCTTC

j_gene: TRBJ1-5
d_gene: NA
v_gene: TRBV19
abundance: NA
CDR3aa: CASSSPRAQVNYF
CDR3nt: TGTGCCAGTAGTTCGCCCCGGGCGCAGGTTAACTATTTT

j_gene: TRBJ1-3
d_gene: NA
v_gene: TRBV28
abundance: NA
CDR3aa: CASSSLLTAGSGNTIYF
CDR3nt: TGTGCCAGCAGTTCCCTCTTGACCGCGGGGTCTGGAAACACCATATATTTT

j_gene: TRBJ1-5
d_gene: NA
v_gene: TRBV4-2
abundance: NA
CDR3aa: CASSQEGGDSNQPQHF
CDR3nt: TGTGCCAGCAGCCAAGAGGGAGGGGATAGCAATCAGCCCCAGCATTTT

j_gene: TRBJ1-1
d_gene: TRBD1
v_gene: TRBV6-2/TRBV6-3
abundance: NA
CDR3aa: CASSLRSWTGGTEAFF
CDR3nt: TGTGCCAGCAGCCTCCGTTCGTGGACAGGGGGCACTGAAGCTTTCTTT

j_gene: TRBJ2-2
d_gene: NA
v_gene: TRBV6-5
abundance: NA
CDR3aa: CASSYDRGHTGELFF
CDR3nt: TGTGCCAGCAGCTACGATCGGGGGCACACCGGGGAGCTGTTTTTT

j_gene: TRBJ2-7
d_gene: TRBD2
v_gene: TRBV10-1
abundance: once
CDR3aa: CASSVAGSYEQYF
CDR3nt: TGCGCCAGCAGCGTAGCGGGGTCCTACGAGCAGTACTTC

j_gene: TRBJ2-7
d_gene: NA
v_gene: TRBV7-3
abundance: NA
CDR3aa: CASSFDPSYEQYF
CDR3nt: TGTGCCAGCAGCTTTGATCCCTCCTACGAGCAGTACTTC

j_gene: TRBJ2-3
d_gene: NA
v_gene: TRBV11-2
abundance: NA
CDR3aa: CASSLGSILGRHTDTQYF
CDR3nt: TGTGCCAGCAGCTTAGGAAGTATATTGGGCAGACACACAGATACGCAGTATTTT

j_gene: TRBJ2-5
d_gene: NA
v_gene: TRBV5-1
abundance: NA
CDR3aa: CASSLASQQELRETQYF
CDR3nt: TGCGCCAGCAGCTTGGCCTCGCAACAGGAGCTTCGGGAGACCCAGTACTTC

j_gene: TRBJ2-1
d_gene: NA
v_gene: TRBV19
abundance: NA
CDR3aa: CASSIAATSYNEQFF
CDR3nt: TGTGCCAGTAGTATAGCAGCGACCTCCTACAATGAGCAGTTCTTC

j_gene: TRBJ1-5
d_gene: NA
v_gene: TRBV7-2
abundance: NA
CDR3aa: CASSLGQRGDQPQHF
CDR3nt: TGTGCCAGCAGCTTGGGGCAGAGGGGGGATCAGCCCCAGCATTTT

j_gene: TRBJ2-3
d_gene: NA
v_gene: TRBV20-1
abundance: NA
CDR3aa: CSASIVDTQYF
CDR3nt: TGCAGTGCAAGCATTGTTGATACGCAGTATTTT

j_gene: TRBJ1-1
d_gene: NA
v_gene: TRBV28
abundance: NA
CDR3aa: CASSLDSGTEAFF
CDR3nt: TGTGCCAGCAGCCTCGACAGTGGCACTGAAGCTTTCTTT

j_gene: TRBJ1-5
d_gene: TRBD1
v_gene: TRBV6-1
abundance: few
CDR3aa: CASSEVDRPNQPQHF
CDR3nt: TGTGCCAGCAGTGAGGTGGACAGGCCTAATCAGCCCCAGCATTTT

j_gene: TRBJ1-2
d_gene: NA
v_gene: TRBV30
abundance: once
CDR3aa: CAWSLFTTEGYTF
CDR3nt: TGTGCCTGGAGCCTATTCACGACAGAAGGCTACACCTTC

j_gene: TRBJ2-7
d_gene: NA
v_gene: TRBV24-1
abundance: NA
CDR3aa: CATSDLYEQYF
CDR3nt: TGTGCCACCAGTGATTTGTACGAGCAGTACTTC

j_gene: TRBJ2-3
d_gene: TRBD1
v_gene: TRBV5-4
abundance: NA
CDR3aa: CASSRAGQESTDTQYF
CDR3nt: TGTGCCAGCAGCCGCGCGGGACAGGAGAGCACAGATACGCAGTATTTT

j_gene: TRBJ2-7
d_gene: NA
v_gene: TRBV19
abundance: NA
CDR3aa: CASSIKGGSEQYF
CDR3nt: TGTGCCAGTAGTATCAAAGGGGGAAGCGAGCAGTACTTC

j_gene: TRBJ1-2
d_gene: TRBD1
v_gene: TRBV19
abundance: NA
CDR3aa: CASFQTGAGNYGYTF
CDR3nt: TGTGCCAGCTTCCAGACAGGGGCCGGAAACTATGGCTACACCTTC

j_gene: TRBJ2-5
d_gene: NA
v_gene: TRBV5-8
abundance: NA
CDR3aa: CASSRGLTQYF
CDR3nt: TGTGCCAGCAGCAGGGGGTTGACCCAGTACTTC

j_gene: TRBJ1-2
d_gene: TRBD1
v_gene: TRBV5-1
abundance: NA
CDR3aa: CASSSLGQGGYGYTF
CDR3nt: TGCGCCAGCAGCTCACTCGGACAGGGGGGCTATGGCTACACCTTC

j_gene: TRBJ2-7
d_gene: TRBD2
v_gene: TRBV10-3
abundance: NA
CDR3aa: CAISEGRGGTDEQYF
CDR3nt: TGTGCCATCAGTGAGGGGCGGGGGGGCACCGACGAGCAGTACTTC

j_gene: TRBJ2-1
d_gene: NA
v_gene: TRBV12-5
abundance: NA
CDR3aa: CASGLGRNEQFF
CDR3nt: TGTGCTAGTGGTTTGGGGCGTAATGAGCAGTTCTTC

j_gene: TRBJ1-1
d_gene: NA
v_gene: TRBV7-2
abundance: NA
CDR3aa: CASSSQSFPEAFF
CDR3nt: TGTGCCAGCAGCTCACAGAGTTTCCCTGAAGCTTTCTTT

j_gene: TRBJ1-5
d_gene: TRBD1
v_gene: TRBV19
abundance: NA
CDR3aa: CASSISPPGQFFPPQHF
CDR3nt: TGTGCCAGTAGTATTTCACCACCGGGACAGTTCTTTCCGCCCCAGCATTTT

j_gene: TRBJ2-3
d_gene: NA
v_gene: TRBV5-6
abundance: NA
CDR3aa: CASSSGPTPRRTDTQYF
CDR3nt: TGTGCCAGCAGCTCGGGTCCCACACCACGTCGCACAGATACGCAGTATTTT

j_gene: TRBJ2-7
d_gene: TRBD1
v_gene: TRBV19
abundance: NA
CDR3aa: CASSISGQGYEQYF
CDR3nt: TGTGCCAGTAGTATATCGGGACAGGGATACGAGCAGTACTTC

j_gene: TRBJ2-1
d_gene: NA
v_gene: TRBV27
abundance: NA
CDR3aa: CASSVRGSNEQFF
CDR3nt: TGTGCCAGCAGTGTCAGGGGTTCCAATGAGCAGTTCTTC

j_gene: TRBJ1-1
d_gene: NA
v_gene: TRBV15
abundance: once
CDR3aa: CATSRARGRDTEAFF
CDR3nt: TGTGCCACCAGCAGAGCTCGGGGACGTGACACTGAAGCTTTCTTT

j_gene: TRBJ2-2
d_gene: TRBD1
v_gene: TRBV30
abundance: NA
CDR3aa: CAWIGTGARGGELFF
CDR3nt: TGTGCCTGGATCGGGACAGGCGCAAGGGGCGGGGAGCTGTTTTTT

j_gene: TRBJ1-1
d_gene: TRBD1
v_gene: TRBV10-2
abundance: NA
CDR3aa: CASSGRTGNTEAFF
CDR3nt: TGCGCCAGCAGTGGGCGGACAGGGAACACTGAAGCTTTCTTT

j_gene: TRBJ2-3
d_gene: TRBD2
v_gene: TRBV6-6
abundance: NA
CDR3aa: CASNEAGGTDTQYF
CDR3nt: TGTGCCAGCAACGAAGCGGGGGGCACAGATACGCAGTATTTT

j_gene: TRBJ2-3
d_gene: NA
v_gene: TRBV5-1
abundance: NA
CDR3aa: CASSLGTLGQAGDTQYF
CDR3nt: TGCGCCAGCAGCTTGGGGACCCTAGGCCAGGCAGGGGATACGCAGTATTTT

j_gene: TRBJ2-2
d_gene: TRBD2
v_gene: TRBV5-1
abundance: once
CDR3aa: CASSGGLAGANTGELFF
CDR3nt: TGCGCCAGCAGCGGGGGACTAGCGGGGGCGAACACCGGGGAGCTGTTTTTT

j_gene: TRBJ2-2
d_gene: NA
v_gene: TRBV6-5
abundance: NA
CDR3aa: CASSRTDNTGELFF
CDR3nt: TGTGCCAGCAGTCGGACGGACAACACCGGGGAGCTGTTTTTT

j_gene: TRBJ2-7
d_gene: TRBD1
v_gene: TRBV7-8
abundance: NA
CDR3aa: CASSLAGTGNPYEQYF
CDR3nt: TGTGCCAGCAGCTTGGCCGGGACAGGCAATCCCTACGAGCAGTACTTC

j_gene: TRBJ1-2
d_gene: TRBD1
v_gene: TRBV7-9
abundance: NA
CDR3aa: CASSLGTGDYGYTF
CDR3nt: TGTGCCAGCAGCTTAGGGACAGGGGACTATGGCTACACCTTC

j_gene: TRBJ2-3
d_gene: TRBD2
v_gene: TRBV6-6
abundance: NA
CDR3aa: CASKARAGGITDTQYF
CDR3nt: TGTGCCAGCAAGGCCAGGGCGGGGGGAATCACAGATACGCAGTATTTT

j_gene: TRBJ2-7
d_gene: NA
v_gene: TRBV11-2
abundance: NA
CDR3aa: CASRISDEQYF
CDR3nt: TGTGCCAGCAGAATTAGTGACGAGCAGTACTTC

j_gene: TRBJ1-1
d_gene: NA
v_gene: TRBV9
abundance: NA
CDR3aa: CASSVTGKNTEAFF
CDR3nt: TGTGCCAGCAGCGTCACAGGGAAGAACACTGAAGCTTTCTTT

j_gene: TRBJ2-6
d_gene: NA
v_gene: TRBV6-5
abundance: NA
CDR3aa: CASSSPAGPGANVLTF
CDR3nt: TGTGCCAGCAGTTCGCCGGCCGGCCCGGGGGCCAACGTCCTGACTTTC

j_gene: TRBJ2-1
d_gene: TRBD2
v_gene: TRBV24-1
abundance: NA
CDR3aa: CATSDAGGSSYNEQFF
CDR3nt: TGTGCCACCAGTGATGCCGGGGGGAGCTCCTACAATGAGCAGTTCTTC

j_gene: TRBJ1-6
d_gene: NA
v_gene: TRBV2
abundance: NA
CDR3aa: CADRQGDSPLHF
CDR3nt: TGTGCCGATCGGCAGGGCGATTCACCCCTCCACTTT

j_gene: TRBJ1-4
d_gene: NA
v_gene: TRBV11-2
abundance: NA
CDR3aa: CASSLDNSPYEKLFF
CDR3nt: TGTGCCAGCAGCTTAGATAACAGCCCGTATGAAAAACTGTTTTTT

j_gene: TRBJ2-3
d_gene: NA
v_gene: TRBV6-5
abundance: NA
CDR3aa: CASSSWTDTTDTQYF
CDR3nt: TGTGCCAGCAGTTCTTGGACAGACACCACAGATACGCAGTATTTT

j_gene: TRBJ2-1
d_gene: NA
v_gene: TRBV5-1
abundance: NA
CDR3aa: CASSLGAASYNEQFF
CDR3nt: TGCGCCAGCAGCTTGGGGGCGGCATCCTACAATGAGCAGTTCTTC

j_gene: TRBJ2-5
d_gene: TRBD1
v_gene: TRBV18
abundance: NA
CDR3aa: CASSPSPGGTETQYF
CDR3nt: TGTGCCAGCTCACCTTCGCCAGGGGGCACAGAGACCCAGTACTTC

j_gene: TRBJ1-2
d_gene: NA
v_gene: TRBV10-1
abundance: NA
CDR3aa: CASSEYRNYGYTF
CDR3nt: TGCGCCAGCAGTGAGTACAGAAACTATGGCTACACCTTC

j_gene: TRBJ1-5
d_gene: NA
v_gene: TRBV28
abundance: NA
CDR3aa: CAITQYSNQPQHF
CDR3nt: TGTGCCATCACCCAGTATAGCAATCAGCCCCAGCATTTT

j_gene: TRBJ1-2
d_gene: NA
v_gene: TRBV5-1
abundance: few
CDR3aa: CASSDLGGGYGYTF
CDR3nt: TGCGCCAGCAGCGACCTAGGGGGTGGCTATGGCTACACCTTC

j_gene: TRBJ2-7
d_gene: NA
v_gene: TRBV3-1/TRBV3-2
abundance: NA
CDR3aa: CASSQGDFYEQYF
CDR3nt: TGTGCCAGCAGCCAAGGGGATTTCTACGAGCAGTACTTC

j_gene: TRBJ2-2
d_gene: NA
v_gene: TRBV4-2
abundance: NA
CDR3aa: CASSQDTDRNTGELFF
CDR3nt: TGTGCCAGCAGCCAAGATACTGACAGGAACACCGGGGAGCTGTTTTTT

j_gene: TRBJ2-2
d_gene: TRBD2
v_gene: TRBV7-2
abundance: few
CDR3aa: CASSPTSGGAGELFF
CDR3nt: TGTGCCAGCAGCCCCACTAGCGGGGGCGCCGGGGAGCTGTTTTTT

j_gene: TRBJ2-7
d_gene: NA
v_gene: TRBV25-1
abundance: NA
CDR3aa: CASSESQRSYEQYF
CDR3nt: TGTGCCAGCAGTGAATCCCAGCGATCCTACGAGCAGTACTTC

j_gene: TRBJ1-5
d_gene: TRBD1
v_gene: TRBV24-1
abundance: once
CDR3aa: CATSLSGQGRGNQPQHF
CDR3nt: TGTGCCACCAGTTTATCCGGACAGGGGCGCGGGAATCAGCCCCAGCATTTT

j_gene: TRBJ1-1
d_gene: NA
v_gene: TRBV12-3/TRBV12-4
abundance: NA
CDR3aa: CASSALSVGEAFF
CDR3nt: TGTGCCAGCAGTGCCCTTAGCGTGGGTGAAGCTTTCTTT

j_gene: TRBJ1-5
d_gene: NA
v_gene: TRBV27
abundance: NA
CDR3aa: CASSLRGVPPQHF
CDR3nt: TGTGCCAGCAGTTTAAGGGGGGTTCCGCCCCAGCATTTT